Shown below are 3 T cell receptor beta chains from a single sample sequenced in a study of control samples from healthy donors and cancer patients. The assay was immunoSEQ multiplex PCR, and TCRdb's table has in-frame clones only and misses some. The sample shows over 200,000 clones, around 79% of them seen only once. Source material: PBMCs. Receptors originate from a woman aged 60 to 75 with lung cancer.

DNA for the CDR3: TGTGCCAGTAGTTCGCAGGGACGCTCTGGGGCCAACGTCCTGACTTTC. It specifies CASSSQGRSGANVLTF. The chain is built from TRBV19 and TRBJ2-6; D tentatively fits TRBD1 or TRBD2 (5 bases each). Trimming removed 5 bases at V and 0 bases at J, with 11 bases between. The CDR3 is 16 residues long. Germline assignment: CDR1 LNHDA and CDR2 SQIVND (reference sequence).

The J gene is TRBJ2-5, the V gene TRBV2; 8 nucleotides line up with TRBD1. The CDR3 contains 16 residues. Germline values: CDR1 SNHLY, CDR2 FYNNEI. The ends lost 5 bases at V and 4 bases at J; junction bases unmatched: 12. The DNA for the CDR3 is TGTGCCAGCAGTTGGACCGGGACAGGTACGGGAGAGACCCAGTACTTC. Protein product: CASSWTGTGTGETQYF.

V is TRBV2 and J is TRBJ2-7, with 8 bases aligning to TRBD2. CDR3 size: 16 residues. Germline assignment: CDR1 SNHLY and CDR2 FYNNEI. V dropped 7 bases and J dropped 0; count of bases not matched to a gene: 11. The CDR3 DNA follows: TGTGCCAGCAAGGTAGCGGGGTCCCAAAGCTCCTACGAGCAGTACTTC. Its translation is CASKVAGSQSSYEQYF.